A single sample is the source of the 30 T cell receptor beta chains below, sequenced in a study of T cells in Graves' hyperthyroidism and ophthalmopathy. It was RNA transcripts that yielded the amplified TCR beta CDR3 regions. HTBI primers drove first-round RT-PCR of the TCR CDR3. Each CDR3 protein is one row after TCRdb ran MiXCR on the multiplex PCR reads. The sample includes fewer than 700,000 distinct CDR3 sequences, roughly 15% of them seen just once. Source material: blood. The receptors here all came from a woman aged 25 to 39 with Graves' hyperthyroidism.

The CDR3 sequence is CASSAGTSLDEQFF. The CDR3 DNA follows: TGTGCCAGCAGCGCCGGGACTAGTTTGGATGAGCAGTTCTTC. The chain employs TRBV13 and TRBJ2-1; TRBD2 matches 8 bases. CDR1 is PRHDT and CDR2 is FYEKMQ in the germline V gene (reference sequence). CDR3 length: 14 residues. After removal of 5 bases from V and 8 bases from J, the junction contained 8 bases not matched to a gene. Full variable domain (missing parts from reference TRBV13 and TRBJ2-1): AAGVIQSPRHLIKEKRETATLKCYPIPRHDTVYWYQQGPGQDPQFLISFYEKMQSDKGSIPDRFSAQQFSDYHSELNMSSLELGDSALYFCASSAGTSLDEQFFGPGTRLTVL.

This clonotype has only a few counts. The chain links TRBV7-9 to TRBJ1-6; no definite D call. CDR1 and CDR2 (germline): SEHNR, FQNEAQ (reference sequence). V shed 4 bases and J shed 0 bases, with 7 bases lying between them. The CDR3 loop spans 15 amino acids. The CDR3: CASSSTISYNSPLHF. DNA of the CDR3: TGTGCCAGCAGCTCCACAATCTCCTATAATTCACCCCTCCACTTT.

Ten or more counts support this clonotype. This chain links TRBV27 with TRBJ2-1; the D gene is possibly TRBD2 (5 bases). The CDR3 is 15 amino acids. The germline gives CDR1 MNHEY, CDR2 SMNVEV (reference sequence). V gave up 7 bases and J gave up 0 bases, with 13 bases separating them. The CDR3 is CASKDSGSSYNEQFF. Written as DNA, the CDR3 is TGTGCCAGCAAAGATTCGGGGAGCTCCTACAATGAGCAGTTCTTC.

This clonotype has more than one count but fewer than ten. This chain links TRBV20-1 with TRBJ2-7; D is unclear. This CDR3 has 10 amino acids. Looked up from germline, CDR1 is DFQATT and CDR2 is SNEGSKA (reference sequence). V lost 6 bases to trimming and J lost 3 bases, with 6 bases between them. As DNA, the CDR3 is TGCAGTGCAAAAGACTACGAGCAGTACTTC. Protein sequence: CSAKDYEQYF.

This clonotype turned up a few times. This may be a read error: a much more frequent sequence differs by one nucleotide. This chain uses TRBV4-2 with TRBJ1-1; possible D gene TRBD1, 5 bases. The CDR3 spans 14 residues. The ends were cut back, 1 base at V and 1 base at J, with 7 bases in the middle. Per germline, CDR1 LGHNA and CDR2 YNFKEQ. This CDR3 reads CASSQGGENTEAFF. The DNA for the CDR3 is TGTGCCAGCAGCCAAGGGGGCGAGAACACTGAAGCTTTCTTT.

The chain joins TRBV3-1 to TRBJ2-3, with 14 nucleotides matching TRBD2. Trimming removed 4 bases from V and 0 bases from J; junction bases left unmatched: 15. CDR3 length: 21 amino acids. The germline V gene has CDR1 LGHDT and CDR2 YNNKEL (reference sequence). The DNA of the CDR3 is TGTGCCAGCAGCCGTTCCCGGGGACTAGCGGGAGTTCAAACTAGCACAGATACGCAGTATTTT. Translation: CASSRSRGLAGVQTSTDTQYF.

This clonotype was recorded a few times. This chain connects TRBV4-1 to TRBJ1-5; D is possibly TRBD1 (5 bases). The CDR3 totals 13 residues. Between the trimmed V and J ends, which lost 1 base and 5 bases, there was a span of 6 bases. Germline V lookup: CDR1 MGHRA, CDR2 YSYEKL. The CDR3 bases are TGCGCCAGCAGCCAAGTACAGGATCAGCCCCAGCATTTT. Encoded protein: CASSQVQDQPQHF.

This chain links TRBV24-1 with TRBJ2-1; no reliable D call. Germline V gives CDR1 KGHDR, CDR2 SFDVKD. V shed 0 bases and J shed 0 bases, with 8 bases lying between them. The CDR3 sequence is 16 residues long. The DNA of the CDR3 is TGTGCCACCAGTGATTTGGGCAGGAGCTCCTACAATGAGCAGTTCTTC. Protein: CATSDLGRSSYNEQFF.

There are many counts of this clonotype. The chain couples TRBV5-1 to TRBJ2-2; 10 bases are shared with TRBD2. The CDR3 sequence is 15 residues long. Germline values: CDR1 SGHRS, CDR2 YFSETQ. The V and J ends lost 4 bases and 5 bases, in that order; junction bases with no gene match: 5. The CDR3 sequence: CASSKSGRGTGELFF. The CDR3 nucleotides read TGCGCCAGCAGCAAGAGCGGGAGGGGAACCGGGGAGCTGTTTTTT.

The DNA of the CDR3 is TGCAGTGCTAGTCCTATAATACGACCGGGACAGGGAGTCCCTAGAGCCAATCAGCCCCAGCATTTT. It translates to CSASPIIRPGQGVPRANQPQHF. This rearrangement joins TRBV20-1 to TRBJ1-5; TRBD1 aligns across 9 bases. This CDR3 region has 22 residues. Trimming took 3 bases from V and 3 from J; bases not matched to a gene: 27. Germline V gene data show CDR1 as DFQATT and CDR2 as SNEGSKA (reference sequence).

This clonotype has ten or more counts. The chain combines TRBV12-3 or TRBV12-4 with TRBJ2-1; 10 positions agree with TRBD2. The V gene end was trimmed by 4 bases and the J gene end by 9 bases; junction bases not matched to a gene: 9. CDR3 size: 15 residues. Here the CDR3 reads CASSSLAGGPGEQFF. CDR3 nucleotides: TGTGCCAGCAGTTCCTTAGCGGGAGGTCCTGGTGAGCAGTTCTTC.

This chain connects TRBV7-3 to TRBJ2-7, with TRBD1 matching over 10 bases. V gave up 6 bases and J gave up 5 bases; unmatched junction bases: 10. Germline V gives CDR1 SGHTA, CDR2 FQGTGA. This CDR3 has 15 residues. The CDR3 bases are TGTGCCAGCAGTGTCGCCGGGACAGGGGTTGACGAGCAGTACTTC. As protein: CASSVAGTGVDEQYF.

This clonotype was observed a few times. The chain joins TRBV9 to TRBJ2-3; D is unresolved. Germline values: CDR1 SGDLS, CDR2 YYNGEE. V lost 3 bases to trimming and J lost 5 bases, with 10 bases between them. This CDR3 comprises 13 residues. The CDR3 DNA reads as TGTGCCAGCAGCGCACCCCGGTTAGATACGCAGTATTTT. It is translated as CASSAPRLDTQYF.

The V gene is TRBV29-1, the J gene TRBJ2-2; D call uncertain. Germline V gene sequence: CDR1 SQVTM, CDR2 ANQGSEA. CDR3 size: 12 residues. V shed 2 bases and J shed 7 bases, with 8 bases lying between them. In DNA form, the CDR3 reads TGCAGCGTTGAATTTAGGGACGGGGAGCTGTTTTTT. Translation gives CSVEFRDGELFF.

In this sample, this clonotype turned up many times. V gene TRBV28 combines with J gene TRBJ2-1, with D tentatively TRBD2 (6 bases). Trimming removed 6 bases at V and 0 bases at J, with 12 bases between. The CDR3 totals 15 residues. Per the germline V gene, CDR1 is MDHEN and CDR2 is SYDVKM. In nucleotides, the CDR3 is TGTGCCAGCAGAATAGCGGAAAGCTCCTACAATGAGCAGTTCTTC. Its protein is CASRIAESSYNEQFF.

This clonotype was counted many times. The chain couples TRBV5-6 to TRBJ2-1; TRBD1 matches at 7 bases. The CDR3 is 18 residues long. The germline V gene has CDR1 SGHDT and CDR2 YYEEEE. V lost 0 bases to trimming and J lost 4 bases; unmatched junction nucleotides: 13. CDR3 sequence: CASSLVARWDRYYNEQFF. DNA for the CDR3: TGTGCCAGCAGCTTGGTGGCCCGTTGGGACAGATATTACAATGAGCAGTTCTTC.

This clonotype was picked up many times. The chain uses TRBV27 and TRBJ2-7, with D perhaps TRBD1 (6 bases). Trimming left V 3 bases short and J 1 base short, with 10 bases between. Germline V CDR1 and CDR2: MNHEY, SMNVEV (reference sequence). This CDR3 has 14 amino acids. CDR3 DNA: TGTGCCAGCAGTTTCCGGGACAAGTCCTACGAGCAGTACTTC. Translation: CASSFRDKSYEQYF.

V is TRBV29-1 and J is TRBJ1-3, with 7 positions matching TRBD1. Germline values: CDR1 SQVTM, CDR2 ANQGSEA. This CDR3 spans 14 amino acids. The ends lost 4 bases at V and 0 bases at J; junction bases unmatched: 3. The CDR3 is CSVGTGVSGNTIYF. CDR3 DNA sequence: TGCAGCGTTGGGACAGGCGTCTCTGGAAACACCATATATTTT.

This clonotype was counted between two and nine times. The genes are TRBV7-2 and TRBJ1-6; D might be TRBD1 (5 bases). Germline V gene sequence: CDR1 SGHTA, CDR2 FQGNSA. This CDR3 is built from 16 residues. V lost 3 bases, J lost 6 bases, and 15 bases lay in between. The chain's CDR3 is CASSLSGTNPNSPLHF. The CDR3 region has the DNA TGTGCCAGCAGCTTGTCAGGGACGAATCCTAATTCACCCCTCCACTTT.

This clonotype showed up just a few times. The chain combines TRBV12-3 or TRBV12-4 with TRBJ2-2; 7 positions agree with TRBD2. With V trimmed by 6 bases and J by 6 bases, 10 bases remained unmatched. CDR3 size: 15 residues. CDR3 coding DNA: TGTGCCAGCAGGCTCCCGGGAGGCCTTTCCGGGGAGCTGTTTTTT. Translation gives CASRLPGGLSGELFF.

The gene calls are TRBV10-3 and TRBJ2-3; the match to TRBD2 covers 7 bases. The germline V gene has CDR1 ENHRY and CDR2 SYGVKD. There are 15 residues in the CDR3. V trimming: 0 bases; J trimming: 0 bases; junction bases outside the gene matches: 0. This CDR3 is CAISESAGSTDTQYF. The CDR3 bases are TGTGCCATCAGTGAGTCAGCGGGGAGCACAGATACGCAGTATTTT.

This clonotype was detected ten times or more. The CDR3 region has the DNA TGTGCCAGCAGCAACCAGGGGGACTATGGCTACACCTTC. Its protein is CASSNQGDYGYTF. The chain employs TRBV12-3 or TRBV12-4 and TRBJ1-2, with TRBD1 matching over 7 bases. The V segment lost 6 bases and the J segment 3 bases; nucleotides outside the gene matches: 4. There are 13 residues in the CDR3.

V and J are TRBV28 and TRBJ2-2; 7 bases fit TRBD1. In germline, CDR1 is MDHEN, CDR2 SYDVKM. The CDR3 is 15 residues long. After removal of 5 bases from V and 8 bases from J, the junction contained 11 bases not matched to a gene. CDR3 loop: CASSRGGWVKGELFF. CDR3 nucleotide sequence: TGTGCCAGCAGTCGAGGGGGCTGGGTCAAGGGGGAGCTGTTTTTT.

In this sample, this clonotype turned up a few times. This chain links TRBV6-1 with TRBJ1-3; D might be TRBD1 (6 bases). V lost 4 bases, J lost 1 base, and 14 bases lay in between. Per the germline V gene, CDR1 is MNHNS and CDR2 is SASEGT. The CDR3 consists of 16 residues. The CDR3 nucleotides read TGTGCCAGCAGTGGCCTGGGGGGGCAATCTGGAAACACCATATATTTT. Protein sequence: CASSGLGGQSGNTIYF.

This clonotype was detected only a few times. The chain carries TRBV6-1 and TRBJ2-7, with a weak D call TRBD1 (5 bases). The CDR3 consists of 16 residues. V was shortened by 2 bases and J by 2 bases, with 16 bases between the two germline ends. From germline, CDR1 is MNHNS and CDR2 SASEGT. DNA of the CDR3: TGTGCCAGCAGTGAAAAGCAGGGCATAGCCCCCTACGAGCAGTACTTC. The encoded protein is CASSEKQGIAPYEQYF.

The table lists this clonotype with a few counts. V gene TRBV15 combines with J gene TRBJ1-2; D not resolved. Trimming pared 1 base from V and 7 bases from J, leaving 16 bases between. The CDR3 has 15 residues. Germline V gene data show CDR1 as LNHNV and CDR2 as YYDKDF (reference sequence). The CDR3 nucleotides read TGTGCCACCAGCAGAGTTAGGGAGGGTTCCGGTGGCTACACCTTC. Amino acid sequence: CATSRVREGSGGYTF.

The chain combines TRBV24-1 with TRBJ2-6, with D possibly being TRBD2 (5 bases). This CDR3 has 16 amino acids. V was pared by 9 bases and J by 0 bases, with 14 bases between. CDR1 is KGHDR, CDR2 SFDVKD, per germline. Here the CDR3 reads CATEGLSDSGANVLTF. CDR3 DNA sequence: TGTGCCACCGAGGGTCTTTCTGACTCTGGGGCCAACGTCCTGACTTTC.

The chain combines TRBV19 with TRBJ1-6; perhaps TRBD1 as D (5 bases). Germline CDR1 and CDR2: LNHDA and SQIVND (reference sequence). The CDR3 contains 13 residues. DNA of the CDR3: TGTGCGGCAAGTCTCCAGGGTAACTCACCCCTCCACTTT. Translated, it gives CAASLQGNSPLHF.

This clonotype was found many times. The V and J genes are TRBV7-6 and TRBJ2-5; 11 bases are a match to TRBD2. In germline, CDR1 is SGHVS, CDR2 FNYEAQ. After removal of 2 bases from V and 3 bases from J, the junction contained 8 bases not matched to a gene. The CDR3 is 17 residues long. This CDR3 reads CASSLRPSGRREETQYF. In nucleotides, the CDR3 is TGTGCCAGCAGCTTACGACCTAGCGGGAGGCGGGAAGAGACCCAGTACTTC.

This clonotype was seen repeatedly, ten times or more. This chain joins TRBV27 and TRBJ2-7, with TRBD2 identical over 7 bases. Germline V gene data show CDR1 as MNHEY and CDR2 as SMNVEV (reference sequence). Germline trimming cut 5 bases from V and 3 bases from J; bases unmatched to any gene: 7. The CDR3 is 14 residues long. As DNA, the CDR3 is TGTGCCAGCAGTCCAAGCGGGGAATACTACGAGCAGTACTTC. This gives the protein CASSPSGEYYEQYF.